A selection of T cell receptor beta chains follows, all from one sample in a study of blood T cell repertoires in COVID-19. Sequencing was performed with immunoSEQ multiplex PCR; in TCRdb, only in-frame clones are kept and a portion is missing. The data hold approximately 86,000 clones, with roughly 80% observed a single time. Sequencing was performed on peripheral blood. The receptors stem from a man aged 50 to 60 with acute or convalescent COVID-19. The CDR3 runs from the conserved cysteine through the conserved F or W. Fields, in order: V gene, J gene, clone size, D gene, CDR3 protein, CDR3 DNA. D genes are given only for firm matches. Clone size is given for some rows only: seen once, a few or many times, or a class if the clone is expanded.

V: TRBV7-9; J: TRBJ2-1; size: .; D: TRBD1; CDR3: CASSFTGGVWFF; DNA: TGTGCCAGCAGCTTTACAGGGGGCGTTTGGTTCTTC
V: TRBV2; J: TRBJ2-7; size: .; D: TRBD1; CDR3: CASSPPTGTGDEQYF; DNA: TGTGCCAGCAGCCCTCCTACCGGGACAGGGGACGAGCAGTACTTC
V: TRBV28; J: TRBJ1-3; size: .; D: .; CDR3: CASTRTGNTIYF; DNA: TGTGCCAGCACCCGGACAGGAAACACCATATATTTT
V: TRBV19; J: TRBJ2-1; size: once; D: TRBD2; CDR3: CASTRLAAGNNEQFF; DNA: TGTGCCAGTACCAGACTAGCGGCAGGAAACAATGAGCAGTTCTTC
V: TRBV7-2; J: TRBJ2-7; size: .; D: TRBD1; CDR3: CASSLGGTGGNEQYF; DNA: TGTGCCAGCAGCTTAGGTGGGACAGGGGGCAACGAGCAGTACTTC
V: TRBV10-2; J: TRBJ2-1; size: .; D: TRBD2; CDR3: CASRDAGTSSNEQFF; DNA: TGCGCCAGCAGGGATGCCGGGACTAGCAGCAATGAGCAGTTCTTC
V: TRBV11-1; J: TRBJ2-3; size: once; D: TRBD1; CDR3: CASSLIEQGTDTQYF; DNA: TGTGCCAGCAGCTTAATCGAACAGGGGACAGATACGCAGTATTTT
V: TRBV6-5; J: TRBJ2-2; size: few; D: TRBD1; CDR3: CASTPSGGNTGELFF; DNA: TGTGCCAGCACCCCTTCAGGGGGAAACACCGGGGAGCTGTTTTTT
V: TRBV4-1; J: TRBJ1-2; size: .; D: .; CDR3: CASSQDIQGIYGYTF; DNA: TGCGCCAGCAGCCAAGATATCCAGGGTATTTATGGCTACACCTTC
V: TRBV5-1; J: TRBJ2-5; size: .; D: TRBD2; CDR3: CASSLWASGRAGETQYF; DNA: TGCGCCAGCAGCTTGTGGGCTAGCGGGAGGGCCGGGGAGACCCAGTACTTC
V: TRBV9; J: TRBJ1-1; size: .; D: .; CDR3: CASSTGQLNTEAFF; DNA: TGTGCCAGCAGCACCGGACAGCTGAACACTGAAGCTTTCTTT
V: TRBV25-1; J: TRBJ1-2; size: .; D: .; CDR3: CASSPGSQRVGYTF; DNA: TGTGCCAGCAGTCCCGGATCCCAGCGAGTTGGCTACACCTTC
V: TRBV6-6; J: TRBJ2-7; size: .; D: TRBD1; CDR3: CASRDVGQGLEQYF; DNA: TGTGCCAGCAGGGATGTGGGACAGGGGCTCGAGCAGTACTTC
V: TRBV4-3; J: TRBJ2-1; size: once; D: TRBD2; CDR3: CASSLRGGSNSYNEQFF; DNA: TGCGCCAGCAGCCTGCGGGGGGGGTCCAACTCCTACAATGAGCAGTTCTTC
V: TRBV5-6; J: TRBJ1-4; size: .; D: .; CDR3: CASSLANQDILFF; DNA: TGTGCCAGCAGCTTGGCCAATCAGGACATTCTGTTTTTT
V: TRBV11-2; J: TRBJ2-3; size: .; D: .; CDR3: CASSFAGQGGDTQYF; DNA: TGTGCCAGCAGCTTCGCGGGGCAGGGTGGGGATACGCAGTATTTT
V: TRBV18; J: TRBJ2-5; size: .; D: .; CDR3: CASSTSQETQYF; DNA: TGTGCCAGCTCAACGAGCCAAGAGACCCAGTACTTC
V: TRBV19; J: TRBJ1-5; size: .; D: .; CDR3: CASSTPPSQPQHF; DNA: TGTGCCAGTAGTACCCCCCCGAGTCAGCCCCAGCATTTT
V: TRBV7-2; J: TRBJ2-7; size: .; D: .; CDR3: CASSSIQGTYEQYF; DNA: TGTGCCAGCAGCTCTATTCAGGGGACCTACGAGCAGTACTTC
V: TRBV24-1; J: TRBJ1-2; size: .; D: .; CDR3: CATSDFTRNYGYTF; DNA: TGTGCCACCAGTGATTTTACCAGGAACTATGGCTACACCTTC
V: TRBV7-9; J: TRBJ2-1; size: .; D: TRBD1; CDR3: CASSLSGQGYEQFF; DNA: TGTGCCAGCAGCTTATCGGGACAGGGATATGAGCAGTTCTTC
V: TRBV6-5; J: TRBJ1-5; size: .; D: .; CDR3: CASRPAGGQGQPQHF; DNA: TGTGCCAGCAGGCCCGCGGGGGGGCAGGGTCAGCCCCAGCATTTT
V: TRBV7-2; J: TRBJ1-2; size: .; D: TRBD1; CDR3: CASSTGTGTGYTF; DNA: TGTGCCAGCAGCACTGGGACAGGAACTGGCTACACCTTC
V: TRBV7-2; J: TRBJ2-7; size: few; D: TRBD2; CDR3: CASSAGLAVYEQYF; DNA: TGTGCCAGCAGCGCGGGACTAGCGGTCTACGAGCAGTACTTC
V: TRBV4-1; J: TRBJ2-2; size: .; D: .; CDR3: CASSQAEGANTGELFF; DNA: TGCGCCAGCAGCCAAGCGGAGGGGGCCAACACCGGGGAGCTGTTTTTT
V: TRBV6-2/TRBV6-3; J: TRBJ2-7; size: once; D: TRBD1; CDR3: CASSFKQDRGRYEQYF; DNA: TGTGCCAGCAGTTTCAAACAAGACAGGGGGCGCTACGAGCAGTACTTC
V: TRBV15; J: TRBJ2-1; size: .; D: TRBD2; CDR3: CATSRAPSGAYNEQFF; DNA: TGTGCCACCAGCAGAGCCCCTAGCGGGGCCTACAATGAGCAGTTCTTC